This T cell receptor beta chain stems from a study of siplizumab effects on memory and regulatory T cells (dated by TCRdb to about 2019). Concerning the study at large: The effect of the anti-CD2 antibody siplizumab on alloreactive T-cell subsets was examined in allogeneic mixed lymphocyte reactions constructed from human PBMCs.

Here is what the overall study found, with its caveats: Sequences below about 10^-5 frequency were poorly captured, so only a minor fraction of alloreactive clones could be mapped to unstimulated subsets. Siplizumab significantly reduced the cumulative frequency of alloreactive sequences traceable to unstimulated CD4+ memory T cells. Unstimulated naive T cells appeared more diverse than memory T cells, and naive cells seemed to contribute substantially to the alloresponse. Among mappable alloreactive CD4+ clones, the Treg-derived fraction averaged about 75% with siplizumab versus 25% to 30% in control reactions. Whether proliferating Tregs from siplizumab cultures actually had suppressive function was not functionally confirmed. For roughly 75-95% of proliferating CD4+ or CD8+ clones, no naive or memory phenotype could be assigned.

Reading the germline V gene (reference sequence) gives CDR1 SEHNR and CDR2 FQNEAQ. The CDR3 spans 15 residues, from the cysteine through the phenylalanine. Just CDR3 DNA is preserved here, 45 bases in frame from base 1. V lost 2 bases and J lost 1 base, and the count of bases not matched to a germline gene is 4. The library was generated by the immunoSEQ multiplex PCR assay. Each sample had some 9.7 x 10^4 TCR templates assayed by the deep sequencing platform. Genomic DNA extracted from sorted T cells was used for TCRbeta CDR3 sequencing. In the original analysis: Clonal analysis of TCRbeta CDR3 data was done in the R programming language. Unstimulated samples were compared with post-reaction CFSE-low samples to define alloreactive CD4+ and CD8+ clones. Regulatory or non-regulatory origin was assigned to alloreactive CD4+ clones by matching of sequences to sorted unstimulated Treg and non-Treg repertoires. TCRdb took this table from immuneACCESS and kept in-frame rearrangements with V and J called. Such tables lack part of the clones; where checked against another copy, unresolved V genes explain under half of the gap, and the rest is unexplained. From that table come the V and J calls and clone size; the DNA was used to work out D and trimming. The sample includes about 87,000 clones, with about nine tenths observed a single time. The ten biggest clones cover approximately 15% of the sample.

With respect to this clone: What this receptor recognizes is not known. No base quality information exists; no much larger clone differs at one position.

TCRbeta CDR3 sequencing was performed on sorted unstimulated T cells and on proliferating T cells recovered from mixed lymphocyte reactions. Fresh whole blood from ten HLA-typed healthy donors served as the source for isolating PBMCs. Recombination connected TRBV7-9 to TRBJ2-5; a stretch of 7 junction bases matches TRBD1. This clonotype was obtained from a human donor in good health. The sample consisted of CD4+ T cells sorted from blood. The CDR3 in this case is CASSLLGGPQETQYF. In nucleotides, the sequence is TGTGCCAGCAGCTTATTAGGGGGCCCCCAAGAGACCCAGTACTTC.